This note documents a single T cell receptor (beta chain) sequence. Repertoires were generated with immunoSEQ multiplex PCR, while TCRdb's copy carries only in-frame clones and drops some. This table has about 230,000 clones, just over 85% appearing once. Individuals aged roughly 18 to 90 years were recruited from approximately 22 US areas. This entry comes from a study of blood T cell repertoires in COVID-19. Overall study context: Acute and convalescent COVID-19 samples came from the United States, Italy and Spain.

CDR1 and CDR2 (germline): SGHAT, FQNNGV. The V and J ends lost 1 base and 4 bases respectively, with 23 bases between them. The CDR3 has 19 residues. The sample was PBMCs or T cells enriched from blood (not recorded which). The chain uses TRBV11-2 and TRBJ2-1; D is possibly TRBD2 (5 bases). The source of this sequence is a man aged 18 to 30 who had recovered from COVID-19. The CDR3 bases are TGTGCCAGCAGCTTAGGGCCAACCCTGGACTCTCTCTTATACAATGAGCAGTTCTTC. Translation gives CASSLGPTLDSLLYNEQFF. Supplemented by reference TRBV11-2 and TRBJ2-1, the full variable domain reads EAGVAQSPRYKIIEKRQSVAFWCNPISGHATLYWYQQILGQGPKLLIQFQNNGVVDDSQLPKDRFSAERLKGVDSTLKIQPAKLEDSAVYLCASSLGPTLDSLLYNEQFFGPGTRLTVL.